This T cell receptor beta chain was obtained from a study of cytotoxic CD8 clonotypes in ibrutinib-treated CLL. Points from the study as a whole: T-cell clonality at baseline went above that of age-matched healthy donors and rose and fell with circulating CD8+ T-cell counts. Clonality increased at ibrutinib response, then returned toward baseline at progression.

Produced via immunoSEQ multiplex PCR; TCRdb's table is partial and in-frame only. The table has about 25,000 clones, 65% to 70% seen once. As for this clone: As yet, its antigen is unknown.

The V gene end was trimmed by 1 base and the J gene end by 1 base; junction bases not matched to a gene: 4. CDR1 is SGHTA and CDR2 is FQGTGA in the germline V gene. The CDR3 contains 16 residues. V is TRBV7-3 and J is TRBJ2-1, with 7 bases lining up with TRBD2. Sequenced material: PBMCs, taken at disease progression, from a patient treated with ibrutinib. This TCR derives from a human donor with chronic lymphocytic leukemia. The CDR3, as DNA: TGTGCCAGCAGCTTAAGCGGGGGACCATCCTACAATGAGCAGTTCTTC. Amino acid sequence: CASSLSGGPSYNEQFF.